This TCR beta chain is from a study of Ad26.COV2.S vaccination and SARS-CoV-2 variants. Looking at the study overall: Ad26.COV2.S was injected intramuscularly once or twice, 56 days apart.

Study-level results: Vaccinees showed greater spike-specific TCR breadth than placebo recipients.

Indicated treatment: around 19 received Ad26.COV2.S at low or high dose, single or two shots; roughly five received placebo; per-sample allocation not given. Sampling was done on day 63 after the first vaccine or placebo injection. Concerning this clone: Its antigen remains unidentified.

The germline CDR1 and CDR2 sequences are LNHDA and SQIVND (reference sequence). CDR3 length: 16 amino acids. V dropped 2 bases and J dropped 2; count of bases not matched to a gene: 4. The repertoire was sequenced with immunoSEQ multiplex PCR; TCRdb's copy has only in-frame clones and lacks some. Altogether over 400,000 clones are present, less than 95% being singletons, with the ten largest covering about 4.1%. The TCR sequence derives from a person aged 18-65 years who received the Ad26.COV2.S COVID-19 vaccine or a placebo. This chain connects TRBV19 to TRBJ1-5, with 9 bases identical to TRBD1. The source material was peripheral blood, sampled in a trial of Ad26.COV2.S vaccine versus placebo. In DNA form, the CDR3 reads TGTGCCAGTAGTATACGGGGACAGGGTGGCAATCAGCCCCAGCATTTT. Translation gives CASSIRGQGGNQPQHF. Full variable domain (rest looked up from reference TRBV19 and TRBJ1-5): DGGITQSPKYLFRKEGQNVTLSCEQNLNHDAMYWYRQDPGQGLRLIYYSQIVNDFQKGDIAEGYSVSREKKESFPLTVTSAQKNPTAFYLCASSIRGQGGNQPQHFGDGTRLSIL.